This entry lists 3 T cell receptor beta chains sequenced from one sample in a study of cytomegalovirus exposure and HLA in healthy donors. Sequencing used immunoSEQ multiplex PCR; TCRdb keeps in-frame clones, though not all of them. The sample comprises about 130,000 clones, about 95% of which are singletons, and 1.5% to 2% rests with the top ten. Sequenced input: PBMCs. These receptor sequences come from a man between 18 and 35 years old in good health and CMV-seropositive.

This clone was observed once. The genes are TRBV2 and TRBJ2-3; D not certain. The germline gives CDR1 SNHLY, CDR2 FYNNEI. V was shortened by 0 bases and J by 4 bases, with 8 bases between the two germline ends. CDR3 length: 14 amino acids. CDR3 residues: CASSEALRSDTQYF. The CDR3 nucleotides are TGTGCCAGCAGTGAAGCGCTTCGGTCAGATACGCAGTATTTT.

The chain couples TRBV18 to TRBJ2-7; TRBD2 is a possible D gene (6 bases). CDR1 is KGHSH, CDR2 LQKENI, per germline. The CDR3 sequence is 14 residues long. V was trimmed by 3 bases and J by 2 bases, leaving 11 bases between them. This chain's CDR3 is CASSPPGLAYEQYF. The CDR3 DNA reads TGTGCCAGCTCACCCCCGGGACTTGCCTACGAGCAGTACTTC.

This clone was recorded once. CDR3 region: CASSPGTSGSYYEQYF. Here the CDR3 DNA reads TGCGCCAGCAGCCCCGGGACTAGCGGGAGTTATTACGAGCAGTACTTC. The chain employs TRBV5-1 and TRBJ2-7; 14 positions agree with TRBD2. Germline-derived CDR1 and CDR2 are SGHRS and YFSETQ. The CDR3 spans 16 residues. Trimming cost V 4 bases and J 4 bases; bases outside gene matches: 7.